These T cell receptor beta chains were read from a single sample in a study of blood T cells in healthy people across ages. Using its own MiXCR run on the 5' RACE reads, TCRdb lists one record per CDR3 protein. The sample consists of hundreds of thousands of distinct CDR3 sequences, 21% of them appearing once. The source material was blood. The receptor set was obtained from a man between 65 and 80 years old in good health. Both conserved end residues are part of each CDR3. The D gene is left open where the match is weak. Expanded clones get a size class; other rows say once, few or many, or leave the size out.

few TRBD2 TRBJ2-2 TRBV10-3 CAISPGLAANTGEPFF TGTGCCATCAGCCCGGGACTAGCGGCCAACACCGGGGAGCCGTTTTTT
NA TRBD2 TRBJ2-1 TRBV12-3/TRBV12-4 CASSGAGGQRYEQFF TGTGCCAGCAGTGGAGCGGGGGGGCAGAGATATGAGCAGTTCTTC
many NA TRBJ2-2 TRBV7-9 CASSLLVNTGELFF TGTGCCAGCAGCTTACTGGTGAACACCGGGGAGCTGTTTTTT
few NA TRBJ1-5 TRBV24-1 CATSDSSFSNQPQHF TGTGCCACCAGTGATTCCTCATTTTCCAATCAGCCCCAGCATTTT
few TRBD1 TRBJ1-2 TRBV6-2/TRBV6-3 CASSQDRGLGYTF TGTGCCAGCAGTCAAGACAGGGGTCTCGGCTACACCTTC
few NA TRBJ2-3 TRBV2 CARGSTSTDTPYF TGTGCCAGAGGGTCAACTAGCACAGATACGCCGTATTTT
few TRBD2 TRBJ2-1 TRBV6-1 CASSEWGLAEVNEQFF TGTGCCAGCAGTGAATGGGGACTAGCGGAGGTAAATGAGCAGTTCTTC
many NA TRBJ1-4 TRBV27 CASSFGGGNEKLFF TGTGCCAGCAGTTTTGGAGGGGGTAATGAAAAACTGTTTTTT
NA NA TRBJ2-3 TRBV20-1 CSARDPDSLYTDTQYF TGCAGTGCTAGAGACCCGGACAGCCTTTACACAGATACGCAGTATTTT
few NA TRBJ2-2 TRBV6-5 CASSYRLDTGELFF TGTGCCAGCAGTTACCGACTGGACACCGGGGAGCTGTTTTTT
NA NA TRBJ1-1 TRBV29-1 CSVNGGRNTEAFF TGCAGCGTGAATGGGGGGCGGAACACTGAAGCTTTCTTT
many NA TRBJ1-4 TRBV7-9 CASSSPPGDAWDEKLFF TGTGCCAGCAGCTCACCGCCAGGGGACGCTTGGGATGAAAAACTGTTTTTT
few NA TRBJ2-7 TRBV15 CATSPYSGNQEQYF TGTGCCACCAGCCCTTACTCGGGGAATCAGGAGCAGTACTTC
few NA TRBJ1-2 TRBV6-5 CASRTAGNYGYTF TGTGCCAGCAGAACGGCTGGGAACTATGGCTACACCTTC
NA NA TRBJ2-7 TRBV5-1 CASSLRPGEYEQYF TGCGCCAGCAGCTTGCGGCCGGGAGAATACGAGCAGTACTTC
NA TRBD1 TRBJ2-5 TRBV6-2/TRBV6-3 CASSYSDRVKWTQYF TGTGCCAGCAGTTACTCGGACAGGGTTAAGTGGACCCAGTACTTC
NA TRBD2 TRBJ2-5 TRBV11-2 CASRGGLAYQETQYF TGTGCCAGCAGGGGCGGACTAGCGTACCAAGAGACCCAGTACTTC
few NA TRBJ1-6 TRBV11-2 CASSLLGLNSPLHF TGTGCCAGCAGCTTATTGGGCCTTAATTCACCCCTCCACTTT
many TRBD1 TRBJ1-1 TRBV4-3 CASSQDRRTEAFF TGTGCCAGCAGCCAGGACAGGCGGACTGAAGCTTTCTTT
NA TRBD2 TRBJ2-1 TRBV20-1 CSARLAGVYNEQFF TGCAGTGCTAGGCTAGCGGGAGTCTACAATGAGCAGTTCTTC
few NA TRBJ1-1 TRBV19 CASTTWGQTNTEAFF TGTGCCAGTACCACCTGGGGGCAGACCAACACTGAAGCTTTCTTT
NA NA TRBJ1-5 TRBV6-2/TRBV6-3 CASGRRGGGGNQPQHF TGTGCCAGCGGACGGCGCGGGGGCGGTGGCAATCAGCCCCAGCATTTT
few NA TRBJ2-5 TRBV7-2 CASSSLRDSPRETQYF TGTGCCAGCAGCTCCCTGCGGGACAGCCCCCGGGAGACCCAGTACTTC
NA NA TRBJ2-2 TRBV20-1 CSAGMNTGELFF TGCAGTGCTGGCATGAACACCGGGGAGCTGTTTTTT
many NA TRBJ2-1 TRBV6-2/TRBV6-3 CASSYRNEQFF TGTGCCAGCAGTTACCGCAATGAGCAGTTCTTC
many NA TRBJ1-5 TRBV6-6 CASSYSGSEGPQHF TGTGCCAGCAGTTATTCAGGGAGCGAAGGGCCCCAGCATTTT
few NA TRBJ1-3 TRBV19 CASSIDSGTGNTIYF TGTGCCAGTAGTATAGACAGCGGCACTGGAAACACCATATATTTT
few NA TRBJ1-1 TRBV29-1 CSVEGEGWNTEAFF TGCAGCGTTGAAGGTGAAGGTTGGAACACTGAAGCTTTCTTT